The rows below give T cell receptor beta chains drawn from one sample of a study of T cells in Graves' hyperthyroidism and ophthalmopathy. TCRdb passed the multiplex PCR reads through MiXCR, listing each CDR3 protein once. The table shows 610,000 or so distinct CDR3 sequences, with 35% to 55% occurring only once. What was sequenced was peripheral blood or thyroid tissue (not recorded which). These receptors were collected from a woman between 18 and 29 years old with Graves' hyperthyroidism. Each CDR3 is given with its conserved first and last residue.

J: TRBJ1-4
V: TRBV2
CDR3: CASKTGSDEKLFF

J: TRBJ1-6
V: TRBV2
CDR3: CASSSPGQGLSPLHF

J: TRBJ1-4
V: TRBV25-1
CDR3: CASSAAPRGQNNEKLFF

J: TRBJ2-5
V: TRBV7-2
CDR3: CASSLTGGYQETQYF

J: TRBJ2-7
V: TRBV10-3
CDR3: CAMGGGGNTNAQYF

J: TRBJ2-6
V: TRBV24-1
CDR3: CATSDPPDRSGANVLTF

J: TRBJ1-2
V: TRBV10-3
CDR3: CAISEPTGGKRVLNYGYTF

J: TRBJ1-1
V: TRBV7-2
CDR3: CASSFTAGPSTEAFF

J: TRBJ2-5
V: TRBV5-7
CDR3: CASSSTGGRTDDQPQYF

J: TRBJ1-1
V: TRBV12-5
CDR3: CASGPKDRVDPEAFF